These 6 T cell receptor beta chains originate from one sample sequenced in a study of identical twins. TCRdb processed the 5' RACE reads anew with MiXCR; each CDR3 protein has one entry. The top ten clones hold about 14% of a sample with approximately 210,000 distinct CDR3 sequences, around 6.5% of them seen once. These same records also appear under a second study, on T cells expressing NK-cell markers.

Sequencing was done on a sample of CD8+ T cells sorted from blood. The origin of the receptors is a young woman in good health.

The CDR3 coding sequence is TGCAGCGTTGAGTCAGGGGCCAGCTCCTACAATGAGCAGTTCTTC. Translation gives CSVESGASSYNEQFF. The rearrangement joins TRBV29-1 to TRBJ2-1; TRBD1 is a possible D gene (6 bases). Per germline, CDR1 SQVTM and CDR2 ANQGSEA. The ends were cut back, 3 bases at V and 0 bases at J, with 12 bases in the middle. CDR3 length: 15 residues.

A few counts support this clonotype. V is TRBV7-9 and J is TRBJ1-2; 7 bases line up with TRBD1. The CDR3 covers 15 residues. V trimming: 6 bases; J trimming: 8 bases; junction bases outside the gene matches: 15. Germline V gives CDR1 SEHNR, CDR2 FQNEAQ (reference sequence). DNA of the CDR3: TGTGCCAGCAGTTCGACCAGGGGGACCGTAGGAGGCTACACCTTC. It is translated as CASSSTRGTVGGYTF.

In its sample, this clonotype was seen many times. CDR3 in DNA: TGTGCCAGCAGCGATTTGGGATCCAACTATGGCTACACCTTC. This sequence encodes CASSDLGSNYGYTF. This sequence joins TRBV3-1 and TRBJ1-2, with D uncertain. V lost 5 bases and J lost 2, with 12 bases in between. This CDR3 spans 14 amino acids. The germline V gene has CDR1 LGHDT and CDR2 YNNKEL (reference sequence).

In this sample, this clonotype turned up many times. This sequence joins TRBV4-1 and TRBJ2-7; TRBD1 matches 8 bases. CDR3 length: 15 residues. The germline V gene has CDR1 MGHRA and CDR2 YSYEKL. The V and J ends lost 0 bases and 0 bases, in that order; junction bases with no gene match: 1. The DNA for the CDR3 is TGCGCCAGCAGCCAAGACGGGACAGGCTCCTACGAGCAGTACTTC. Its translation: CASSQDGTGSYEQYF.

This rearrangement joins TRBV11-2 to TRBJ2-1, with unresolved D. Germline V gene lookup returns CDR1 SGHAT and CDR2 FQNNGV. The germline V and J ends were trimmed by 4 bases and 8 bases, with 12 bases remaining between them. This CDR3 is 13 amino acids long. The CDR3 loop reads CASSYGVGHEQFF. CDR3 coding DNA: TGTGCCAGCAGCTACGGCGTCGGGCATGAGCAGTTCTTC.

As DNA, the CDR3 is TGTGCCAGCAGCTCCCTCCGGGCAGATACGCAGTATTTT. Translation: CASSSLRADTQYF. The genes are TRBV2 and TRBJ2-3, with D hard to call. V lost 6 bases and J lost 4, with 11 bases in between. Germline CDR1 SNHLY, CDR2 FYNNEI. The CDR3 length is 13 residues.